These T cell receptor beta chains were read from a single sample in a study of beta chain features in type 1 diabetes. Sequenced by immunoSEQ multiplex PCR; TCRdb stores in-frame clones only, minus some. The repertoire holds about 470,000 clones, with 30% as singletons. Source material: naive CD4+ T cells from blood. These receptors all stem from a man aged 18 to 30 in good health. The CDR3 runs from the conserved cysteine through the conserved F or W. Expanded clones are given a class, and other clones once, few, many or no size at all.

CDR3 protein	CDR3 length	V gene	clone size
CASSPLIAGGGETQYF	16	TRBV18	NA
CASSLSDAYETQYF	14	TRBV7-3	NA
CSGRTGLNTGELFF	14	TRBV29-1	few
CASRPKSRGANVLTF	15	TRBV28	few
CASSQVPLGGEQFF	14	TRBV4-1	few
CASSLAFLAGYNEQFF	16	TRBV5-1	NA
CASSSLRTFGNEQFF	15	TRBV14	few
CASSDPRQGDYGYTF	15	TRBV6-4	NA
CASSARLAVAKNIQYF	16	TRBV21-1	once
CASSDRQGYDYGYTF	15	TRBV25-1	NA
CASSKTSGINTGELFF	16	TRBV11-2	NA
CATYGGSAFMNTEAFF	16	TRBV10-3	NA
CASSLGLAGATQYF	14	TRBV5-1	few
CSVDSQNTGELFF	13	TRBV29-1	few
CASSRPDFQETQYF	14	TRBV25-1	NA
CATSNFGQANTEAFF	15	TRBV15	few
CASSYRGSYNEQFF	14	TRBV4-2	NA
CAILALGTDTQYF	13	TRBV10-3	NA
CASSRWGEEVQFF	13	TRBV14	NA
CASSLLAGGDEQFF	14	TRBV5-4	NA
CASSESTRGGDTQYF	15	TRBV2	NA
CASSYLAGVSYEQYF	15	TRBV6-6	few
CASSPKSTDTQYF	13	TRBV18	NA
CASQLERGNRNEQYF	15	TRBV6-5	few